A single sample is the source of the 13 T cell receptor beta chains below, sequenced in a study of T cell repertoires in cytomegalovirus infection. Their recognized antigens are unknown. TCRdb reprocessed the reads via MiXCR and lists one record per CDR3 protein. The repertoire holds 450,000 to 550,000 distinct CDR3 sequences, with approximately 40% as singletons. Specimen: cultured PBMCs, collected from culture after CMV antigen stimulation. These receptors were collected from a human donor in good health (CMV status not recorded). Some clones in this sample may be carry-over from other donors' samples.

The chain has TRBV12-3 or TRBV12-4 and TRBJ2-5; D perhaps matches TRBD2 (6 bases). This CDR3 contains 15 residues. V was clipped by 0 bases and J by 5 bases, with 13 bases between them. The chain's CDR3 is CASSLASGRRETQYF. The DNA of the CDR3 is TGTGCCAGCAGTTTAGCTAGCGGCCGCCGGGAGACCCAGTACTTC.

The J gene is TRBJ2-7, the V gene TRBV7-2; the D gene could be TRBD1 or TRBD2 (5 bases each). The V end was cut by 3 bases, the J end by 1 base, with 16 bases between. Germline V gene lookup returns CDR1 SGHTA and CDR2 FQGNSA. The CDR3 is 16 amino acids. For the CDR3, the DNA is TGTGCCAGCAGCTTTGGGGGTCCAGGGTCTTCCTACGAGCAGTACTTC. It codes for CASSFGGPGSSYEQYF.

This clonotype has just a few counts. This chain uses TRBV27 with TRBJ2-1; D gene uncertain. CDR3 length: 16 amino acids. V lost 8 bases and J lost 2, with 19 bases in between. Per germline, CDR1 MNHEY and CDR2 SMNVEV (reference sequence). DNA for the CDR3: TGTGCCAGCCTACCCGGCCGGTCCTTACCCTACAATGAGCAGTTCTTC. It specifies CASLPGRSLPYNEQFF.

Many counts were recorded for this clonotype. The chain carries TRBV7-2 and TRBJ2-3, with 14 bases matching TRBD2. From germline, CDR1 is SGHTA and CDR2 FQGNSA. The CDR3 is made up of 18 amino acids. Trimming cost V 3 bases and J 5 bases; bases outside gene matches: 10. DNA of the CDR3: TGTGCCAGCAGCTTCCCGACTAGCGGGGGGGCCAGTCGAGATACGCAGTATTTT. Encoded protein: CASSFPTSGGASRDTQYF.

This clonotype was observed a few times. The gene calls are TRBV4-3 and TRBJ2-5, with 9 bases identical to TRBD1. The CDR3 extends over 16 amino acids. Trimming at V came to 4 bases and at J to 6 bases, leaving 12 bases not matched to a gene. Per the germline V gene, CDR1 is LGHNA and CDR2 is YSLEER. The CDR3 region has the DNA TGCGCCAGCAGCCGGGACCTAACAGGGGGCTCTCAGACCCAGTACTTC. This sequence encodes CASSRDLTGGSQTQYF.

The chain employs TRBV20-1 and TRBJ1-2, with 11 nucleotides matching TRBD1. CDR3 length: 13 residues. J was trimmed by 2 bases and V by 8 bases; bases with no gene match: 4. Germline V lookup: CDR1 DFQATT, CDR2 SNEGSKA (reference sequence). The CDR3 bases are TGCAGTATCGGGACAGGGGGGAACTATGGCTACACCTTC. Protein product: CSIGTGGNYGYTF.

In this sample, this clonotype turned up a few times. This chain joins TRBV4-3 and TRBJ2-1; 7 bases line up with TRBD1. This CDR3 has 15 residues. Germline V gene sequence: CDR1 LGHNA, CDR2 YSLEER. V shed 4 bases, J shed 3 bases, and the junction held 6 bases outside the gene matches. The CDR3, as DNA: TGCGCCAGCAGCCGGCGAGACAGGGACTACAATGAGCAGTTCTTC. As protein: CASSRRDRDYNEQFF.

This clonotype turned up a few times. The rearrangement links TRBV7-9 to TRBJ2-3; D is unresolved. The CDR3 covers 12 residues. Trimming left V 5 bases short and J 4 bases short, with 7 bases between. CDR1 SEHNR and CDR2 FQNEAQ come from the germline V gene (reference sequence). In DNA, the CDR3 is TGTGCCAGCAGCCCATCGTCAGATACGCAGTATTTT. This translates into CASSPSSDTQYF.

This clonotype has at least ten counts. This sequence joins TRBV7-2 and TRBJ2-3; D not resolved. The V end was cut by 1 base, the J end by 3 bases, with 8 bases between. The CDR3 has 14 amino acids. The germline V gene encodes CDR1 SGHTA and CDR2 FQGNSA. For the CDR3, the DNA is TGTGCCAGCAGCTTAGGCCGGTTTACAGATACGCAGTATTTT. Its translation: CASSLGRFTDTQYF.

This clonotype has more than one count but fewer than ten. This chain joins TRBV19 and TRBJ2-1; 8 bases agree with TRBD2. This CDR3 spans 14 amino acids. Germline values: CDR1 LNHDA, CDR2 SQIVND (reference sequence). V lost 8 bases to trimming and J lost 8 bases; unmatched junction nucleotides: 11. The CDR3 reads CASLGLEGSHEQFF. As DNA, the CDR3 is TGTGCCAGTTTGGGACTAGAGGGAAGCCATGAGCAGTTCTTC. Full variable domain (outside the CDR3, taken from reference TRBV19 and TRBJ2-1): DGGITQSPKYLFRKEGQNVTLSCEQNLNHDAMYWYRQDPGQGLRLIYYSQIVNDFQKGDIAEGYSVSREKKESFPLTVTSAQKNPTAFYLCASLGLEGSHEQFFGPGTRLTVL.

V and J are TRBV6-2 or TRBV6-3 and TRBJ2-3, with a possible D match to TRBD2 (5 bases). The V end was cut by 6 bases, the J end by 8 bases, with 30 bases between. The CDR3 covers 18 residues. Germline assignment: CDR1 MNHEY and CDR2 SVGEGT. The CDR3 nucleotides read TGTGCCAGCAGAGGGTGGGCTCGCGCCGGGGTTTTTCCTGGTACGCAGTATTTT. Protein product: CASRGWARAGVFPGTQYF.

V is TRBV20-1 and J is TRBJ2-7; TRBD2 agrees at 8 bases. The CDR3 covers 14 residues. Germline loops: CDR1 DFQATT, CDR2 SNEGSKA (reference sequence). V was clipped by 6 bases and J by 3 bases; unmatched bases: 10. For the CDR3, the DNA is TGCAGTGCGGATCCGGGACTAGTAGGCTACGAGCAGTACTTC. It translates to CSADPGLVGYEQYF.

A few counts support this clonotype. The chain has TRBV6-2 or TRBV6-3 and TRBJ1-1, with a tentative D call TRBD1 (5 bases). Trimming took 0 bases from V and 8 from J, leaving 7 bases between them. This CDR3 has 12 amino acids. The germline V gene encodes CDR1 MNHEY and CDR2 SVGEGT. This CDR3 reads CASSYSTVEAFF. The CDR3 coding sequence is TGTGCCAGCAGTTACTCGACAGTCGAAGCTTTCTTT.